Each of the 13 T cell receptor beta chains below was sequenced from the same sample in a study of T cell responses to AZD1222 COVID-19 vaccine (dated by TCRdb to about 2021). In the paper's terms, the time point label means: about 28 days (+/-7) after the second vaccine dose. The method behind the library was the immunoSEQ multiplex PCR assay. TCRdb mirrors the immuneACCESS table, restricted to in-frame sequences. Some clones are absent from its copies; in checked studies, under half trace to an unresolved V gene, and the reason for the others is unknown. The sample has about 150,000 clones on record, over 90% of them singletons. The ten largest make up roughly 1.6% of the sample. Sequencing used peripheral blood, obtained 28 days after the second AZD1222 dose. The receptors derive from an adult who received the AZD1222 COVID-19 vaccine.

The CDR3 here is CASSRGLVDEQFF. CDR3 in DNA: TGCGCCAGCAGCCGGGGACTAGTGGATGAGCAGTTCTTC. V is TRBV4-1 and J is TRBJ2-1, with 8 bases aligning to TRBD2. Trimming cost V 4 bases and J 8 bases; bases outside gene matches: 4. CDR3 length: 13 amino acids. Germline assignment: CDR1 MGHRA and CDR2 YSYEKL.

This chain connects TRBV3-1 (or the pseudogene TRBV3-2) to TRBJ2-7; 8 bases are a match to TRBD1. The CDR3 has 15 residues. With 0 bases clipped from V and 7 bases from J, the junction kept 8 bases outside the gene matches. CDR1 is LGHDT and CDR2 is YNNKEL in the germline V gene (reference sequence). This chain's CDR3 is CASSQDRTGWGEQYF. The DNA of the CDR3 is TGTGCCAGCAGCCAAGATCGGACAGGGTGGGGAGAGCAGTACTTC.

The CDR3 reads CASSVLAASTDTQYF. In DNA form, the CDR3 reads TGTGCCAGCAGCGTCCTAGCGGCTAGCACAGATACGCAGTATTTT. The chain carries TRBV9 and TRBJ2-3; 7 nucleotides line up with TRBD2. J lost 0 bases, V lost 2 bases, and 3 bases had no gene match. The CDR3 runs to 15 residues. From germline, CDR1 is SGDLS and CDR2 YYNGEE.

The V and J genes are TRBV3-1 (or the pseudogene TRBV3-2) and TRBJ1-6; weak D call: TRBD1 (6 bases). CDR3 length equals 16 residues. Trimming shortened V by 1 base and J by 0 bases, and 7 bases separated the two germline ends. Germline CDR1 and CDR2: LGHDT and YNNKEL (reference sequence). This CDR3 is CASSQGTVSYNSPLHF. The CDR3 coding sequence is TGTGCCAGCAGCCAAGGGACAGTCTCCTATAATTCACCCCTCCACTTT.

In this sample, this clone turned up once. The rearrangement uses TRBV6-5 and TRBJ2-3, with D perhaps matching TRBD2 (6 bases). The V end was cut by 0 bases, the J end by 6 bases, with 10 bases between. Germline CDR1 reads MNHEY; CDR2 reads SVGAGI. The CDR3 is 14 residues long. DNA of the CDR3: TGTGCCAGCAGTTACTCGACCGGGAGTGATACGCAGTATTTT. Translated: CASSYSTGSDTQYF.

The gene calls are TRBV11-2 and TRBJ2-1, with D perhaps matching TRBD2 (5 bases). Trimming cost V 5 bases and J 6 bases, with 17 bases left between them. The CDR3 has 15 residues. CDR1 SGHAT and CDR2 FQNNGV come from the germline V gene. The CDR3 sequence is CASSQIFTGSNEQFF. The CDR3 bases are TGTGCCAGCAGCCAGATCTTCACGGGGAGCAATGAGCAGTTCTTC.

The chain is built from TRBV13 and TRBJ2-7; TRBD2 matches 11 bases. The CDR3 covers 15 residues. The V and J ends lost 3 bases and 3 bases, in that order; junction bases with no gene match: 4. Per germline, CDR1 PRHDT and CDR2 FYEKMQ (reference sequence). The CDR3 coding sequence is TGTGCCAGCAGCTTTACTAGCGGGGGTATCTACGAGCAGTACTTC. Its protein is CASSFTSGGIYEQYF.

The chain couples TRBV30 to TRBJ1-1; tentative D call: TRBD1 (5 bases). With 2 bases removed from V and 8 bases from J, the gap between germline ends came to 12 bases. Germline CDR1 and CDR2: GTSNPN and SVGIG (reference sequence). This CDR3 comprises 12 residues. CDR3 in amino acids: CAWSRQWNEAFF. DNA of the CDR3: TGTGCCTGGAGTAGACAGTGGAACGAAGCTTTCTTT.

CDR3 sequence (DNA): TGTGCCAGCGAGGGTCCTACCAATGAGCAGTTCTTC. Protein product: CASEGPTNEQFF. The chain is built from TRBV2 and TRBJ2-1; tentatively, D is TRBD2 (5 bases). The length of the CDR3 is 12 residues. In germline, CDR1 is SNHLY, CDR2 FYNNEI. The V gene lost 8 bases and the J gene lost 6 bases, with 11 bases spanning the gap.

The J gene is TRBJ1-5, the V gene TRBV30; 7 bases agree with TRBD1. In germline, CDR1 is GTSNPN, CDR2 SVGIG (reference sequence). V lost 2 bases, J lost 0 bases, and 7 bases stayed unmatched. The length of the CDR3 is 16 residues. CDR3 in amino acids: CAWSLGDRDSNQPQHF. In DNA, the CDR3 is TGTGCCTGGAGTCTAGGGGACAGAGATAGCAATCAGCCCCAGCATTTT.

V and J are TRBV18 and TRBJ1-5; TRBD1 matches at 9 bases. Per the germline V gene, CDR1 is KGHSH and CDR2 is LQKENI. The CDR3 extends over 17 amino acids. V shed 2 bases and J 1 base; nucleotides not matched to a gene: 6. The CDR3 reads CASSPLGQGLSNQPQHF. Written as DNA, the CDR3 is TGTGCCAGCTCACCATTGGGACAGGGACTCAGCAATCAGCCCCAGCATTTT.

The chain couples TRBV13 to TRBJ1-1, with a possible D match to TRBD1 (5 bases). Germline loops: CDR1 PRHDT, CDR2 FYEKMQ (reference sequence). V lost 2 bases to trimming and J lost 1 base, with 17 bases between them. The CDR3 sequence is 17 residues long. In DNA form, the CDR3 reads TGTGCCAGCAGCTTATATCCCCGGGACTTTAGGAACACTGAAGCTTTCTTT. As protein: CASSLYPRDFRNTEAFF.

The chain is built from TRBV19 and TRBJ2-7; no reliable D call. From germline, CDR1 is LNHDA and CDR2 SQIVND (reference sequence). CDR3 size: 12 residues. The V gene lost 4 bases and the J gene lost 2 bases, with 6 bases spanning the gap. DNA for the CDR3: TGTGCCAGTAGTAGTGCAGCCTACGAGCAGTACTTC. Its protein product is CASSSAAYEQYF. The whole variable domain, remainder taken from reference TRBV19 and TRBJ2-7, is DGGITQSPKYLFRKEGQNVTLSCEQNLNHDAMYWYRQDPGQGLRLIYYSQIVNDFQKGDIAEGYSVSREKKESFPLTVTSAQKNPTAFYLCASSSAAYEQYFGPGTRLTVT.